This passage covers 2 T cell receptor beta chains from one sample sequenced in a study of T cells expressing NK-cell markers. From the 5' RACE reads, TCRdb lists one entry per CDR3 protein and no DNA. The listing contains approximately 170,000 distinct CDR3 sequences. The sequenced material came from blood T cells: a sorted CD56 or NKG2C T cell subset, CD4+ or CD8+ T cells, or bulk PBMC T cells (not recorded which). The receptors originated from a man aged 18-70 years in good health.

The V gene is TRBV3-1, the J gene TRBJ1-1. Germline V gene lookup returns CDR1 LGHDT and CDR2 YNNKEL (reference sequence). This CDR3 has 15 amino acids. The CDR3 sequence is CASSPGPLLNTEAFF.

The chain employs TRBV13 and TRBJ2-1; TCRdb selects TRBD1, and the lack of DNA leaves this call unchecked. In germline, CDR1 is PRHDT, CDR2 FYEKMQ (reference sequence). This CDR3 has 15 amino acids. The chain's CDR3 is CASSLGTGAMDEQFF.